These 27 T cell receptor beta chains share one sample of origin, sequenced in a study of memory CD4+ T cells and cytomegalovirus serostatus. TCRdb keeps only in-frame clones here, not all; method: immunoSEQ multiplex PCR. The sample gives about 48,000 clones, around 80% of which show up once; 0.7% to 0.8% is in the top ten. Single viable CD3+CD4+CD8-CD45RO+ cells were sorted as the memory CD4+ T cells. Sample: memory CD4+ T cells from blood. The receptors shown here come from an adult in good health and CMV-seronegative.

The genes are TRBV29-1 and TRBJ1-4; D ambiguous. The CDR3 totals 13 residues. The V gene lost 4 bases and the J gene lost 5 bases, with 11 bases spanning the gap. Germline CDR1 SQVTM, CDR2 ANQGSEA. CDR3 protein: CSVAGSGNEKLFF. For the CDR3, the DNA is TGCAGCGTTGCGGGTAGCGGAAATGAAAAACTGTTTTTT.

This clone was counted a single time. This chain uses TRBV28 with TRBJ1-1; D is undetermined. Trimming shortened V by 2 bases and J by 7 bases, and 5 bases separated the two germline ends. This CDR3 is 11 amino acids long. The germline CDR1 and CDR2 sequences are MDHEN and SYDVKM. CDR3 in DNA: TGTGCCAGCAGTTTACTGTATGAAGCTTTCTTT. Amino acids: CASSLLYEAFF.

The J gene is TRBJ2-5, the V gene TRBV7-8; D unclear. Trimming removed 5 bases at V and 7 bases at J, with 17 bases between. CDR1 SGHVS and CDR2 FQNEAQ come from the germline V gene. This CDR3 contains 14 residues. DNA of the CDR3: TGTGCCAGCAGCCTCCCCCTAGACTCAGGGACCCAGTACTTC. It codes for CASSLPLDSGTQYF.

The chain joins TRBV25-1 to TRBJ2-3, with 11 positions matching TRBD2. CDR1 and CDR2 from the germline V gene are MGHDK and SYGVNS. The CDR3 has 16 residues. V lost 4 bases and J lost 3; bases outside the gene matches: 6. DNA for the CDR3: TGTGCCAGCAGTGTATCCCCTAGCGGGAGGACAGATACGCAGTATTTT. Translating gives CASSVSPSGRTDTQYF.

This chain connects TRBV30 to TRBJ2-3; D is unresolved. Trimming removed 3 bases from V and 5 bases from J, with 12 bases in between. The CDR3 sequence is 13 residues long. Germline CDR1 and CDR2: GTSNPN and SVGIG (reference sequence). CDR3 protein: CAWRRQPLDTQYF. Here the CDR3 DNA reads TGTGCCTGGAGAAGGCAGCCGCTAGATACGCAGTATTTT.

The chain recombines TRBV29-1 with TRBJ2-5; D is uncertain. The germline CDR1 and CDR2 sequences are SQVTM and ANQGSEA. The germline V and J ends were trimmed by 2 bases and 4 bases, with 14 bases remaining between them. This CDR3 spans 14 amino acids. The CDR3 loop reads CSVEFDPRGETQYF. In nucleotides, the CDR3 is TGCAGCGTTGAATTCGATCCGAGAGGAGAGACCCAGTACTTC. Full variable domain (rest looked up from reference TRBV29-1 and TRBJ2-5): SAVISQKPSRDICQRGTSLTIQCQVDSQVTMMFWYRQQPGQSLTLIATANQGSEATYESGFVIDKFPISRPNLTFSTLTVSNMSPEDSSIYLCSVEFDPRGETQYFGPGTRLLVL.

The V gene is TRBV28, the J gene TRBJ1-5; tentative D call: TRBD1 (5 bases). Between the trimmed V and J ends, which lost 3 bases and 6 bases, there was a span of 18 bases. CDR1 MDHEN and CDR2 SYDVKM come from the germline V gene. The CDR3 loop spans 16 amino acids. CDR3 sequence: CASSFLGRESGQPQHF. CDR3 DNA: TGTGCCAGCAGTTTTTTGGGCAGGGAATCGGGTCAGCCCCAGCATTTT.

The chain employs TRBV7-8 and TRBJ2-5, with D possibly matching TRBD2 (7 bases). V gave up 0 bases and J gave up 13 bases, with 15 bases separating them. This CDR3 is built from 13 residues. Germline values: CDR1 SGHVS, CDR2 FQNEAQ. CDR3 loop: CASSLAAGAGLYF. CDR3 sequence (DNA): TGTGCCAGCAGCTTAGCCGCGGGGGCTGGGTTGTACTTC.

The J gene is TRBJ2-1, the V gene TRBV6-5; 10 nucleotides line up with TRBD2. Germline V gene sequence: CDR1 MNHEY, CDR2 SVGAGI. CDR3 length: 16 amino acids. After removal of 4 bases from V and 7 bases from J, the junction contained 10 bases not matched to a gene. CDR3: CASSSASGSQRNEQFF. CDR3 nucleotides: TGTGCCAGCAGTTCGGCTAGCGGGAGTCAAAGGAATGAGCAGTTCTTC.

This chain joins TRBV19 and TRBJ2-6; TRBD1 is a possible D gene (6 bases). The CDR3 spans 17 residues. Germline V CDR1 and CDR2: LNHDA, SQIVND (reference sequence). V dropped 7 bases and J dropped 0 bases, with 16 bases sitting between them. DNA of the CDR3: TGTGCCAGTACCTACAGGGAAGGTAGCTCTGGGGCCAACGTCCTGACTTTC. As protein: CASTYREGSSGANVLTF.

The genes are TRBV7-2 and TRBJ2-2, with D tentatively TRBD2 (7 bases). The CDR3 extends over 14 amino acids. Trimming took 8 bases from V and 6 from J, leaving 16 bases between them. Germline CDR1 reads SGHTA; CDR2 reads FQGNSA. The CDR3 DNA is TGTGCCAGCGGGGAGGCGGGGGCGTCCGGGGAGCTGTTTTTT. It translates to CASGEAGASGELFF.

The chain joins TRBV2 to TRBJ1-4, with TRBD1 as a possible D gene (5 bases). V dropped 7 bases and J dropped 8 bases, with 5 bases sitting between them. Germline CDR1 reads SNHLY; CDR2 reads FYNNEI. CDR3 size: 10 residues. The CDR3 loop reads CASKGEKLFF. The CDR3 DNA reads as TGTGCCAGCAAGGGGGAAAAACTGTTTTTT.

The chain has TRBV5-5 and TRBJ1-5, with unresolved D. In germline, CDR1 is SGHKS, CDR2 YYEKEE (reference sequence). Trimming left V 0 bases short and J 0 bases short, with 7 bases between. The CDR3 has 15 amino acids. The CDR3 reads CASSLEDYSNQPQHF. CDR3 in DNA: TGTGCCAGCAGCTTGGAGGATTATAGCAATCAGCCCCAGCATTTT.

In its sample, this clone is medium-sized. This chain connects TRBV2 to TRBJ2-2; D ambiguous. The CDR3 contains 13 residues. Germline CDR1 reads SNHLY; CDR2 reads FYNNEI. V was trimmed by 4 bases and J by 4 bases, leaving 7 bases between them. The chain's CDR3 is CASSGTATGELFF. The CDR3, as DNA: TGTGCCAGCAGTGGAACAGCCACCGGGGAGCTGTTTTTT.

V and J are TRBV4-2 and TRBJ2-1; 7 bases agree with TRBD2. Germline CDR1 reads LGHNA; CDR2 reads YNFKEQ. The CDR3 loop spans 17 amino acids. Losses at the gene ends were 2 bases for V and 4 bases for J; bases not matched to a gene: 11. The CDR3 coding sequence is TGTGCCAGCAGCCAAAGGAGGTCGGGAGGTCTATACAATGAGCAGTTCTTC. It yields the protein CASSQRRSGGLYNEQFF.

V gene TRBV28 combines with J gene TRBJ2-7; 9 bases agree with TRBD2. Unmatched junction bases numbered 7, after V lost 7 bases and J lost 0 bases. This CDR3 contains 15 residues. CDR1 and CDR2 (germline): MDHEN, SYDVKM. The DNA of the CDR3 is TGTGCCAGCACCTTGCGGGGGGGCGCCTCCTACGAGCAGTACTTC. Translated: CASTLRGGASYEQYF.

The chain has TRBV7-9 and TRBJ1-1; unclear D gene. Between the trimmed V and J ends, which lost 3 bases and 0 bases, there was a span of 14 bases. The CDR3 runs to 16 residues. Germline V lookup: CDR1 SEHNR, CDR2 FQNEAQ (reference sequence). CDR3 sequence reads: CASSFTYSRMNTEAFF. The CDR3 nucleotides read TGTGCCAGCAGCTTTACGTACAGCAGGATGAACACTGAAGCTTTCTTT.

This clone was counted between two and nine times. J is TRBJ2-1 and V is TRBV25-1; a weak D match, TRBD2 (6 bases). V lost 3 bases and J lost 4, with 10 bases in between. The CDR3 is 14 amino acids. Germline V gene sequence: CDR1 MGHDK, CDR2 SYGVNS. The CDR3 reads CASSDREAYNEQFF. DNA for the CDR3: TGTGCCAGCAGTGACAGGGAGGCTTACAATGAGCAGTTCTTC.

This clone was counted a single time. J is TRBJ1-5 and V is TRBV4-2; possibly TRBD1 for D (6 bases). The germline V and J ends were trimmed by 0 bases and 2 bases, with 14 bases remaining between them. This CDR3 has 17 amino acids. Germline CDR1 is LGHNA and CDR2 is YNFKEQ. The CDR3 DNA sequence: TGTGCCAGCAGCCAAGAAACGGCGGGGGCAGGCAATCAGCCCCAGCATTTT. It codes for CASSQETAGAGNQPQHF.

V and J are TRBV19 and TRBJ1-2; no firm D call. There are 14 residues in the CDR3. Germline V gives CDR1 LNHDA, CDR2 SQIVND (reference sequence). Trimming took 1 base from V and 6 from J, leaving 12 bases between them. DNA for the CDR3: TGTGCCAGTAGTATAGGGCTTGGGAGTGATGGCTACACCTTC. Its protein is CASSIGLGSDGYTF.

The chain uses TRBV10-3 and TRBJ2-5; TRBD2 aligns across 9 bases. The CDR3 runs 14 residues. J lost 3 bases, V lost 7 bases, and 6 bases had no gene match. Germline CDR1 ENHRY, CDR2 SYGVKD. Written as DNA, the CDR3 is TGTGCCATCAAGGTGAGACTAGCGGAAGAGACCCAGTACTTC. It codes for CAIKVRLAEETQYF.

The V and J genes are TRBV5-1 and TRBJ2-7, with a weak D call TRBD2 (6 bases). The CDR3 has 14 amino acids. The V end was cut by 0 bases, the J end by 3 bases, with 10 bases between. Germline values: CDR1 SGHRS, CDR2 YFSETQ. CDR3 residues: CASSLDRLDYEQYF. In nucleotides, the CDR3 is TGCGCCAGCAGCTTGGACAGACTAGACTACGAGCAGTACTTC.

The chain uses TRBV5-6 and TRBJ2-4; TRBD1 or TRBD2 may be the D gene (5 bases each). Trimming took off 4 bases at V and 2 bases at J, with 10 bases between the two ends. From germline, CDR1 is SGHDT and CDR2 YYEEEE. The CDR3 has 14 residues. The CDR3: CASSLGTPKNIQYF. CDR3 coding DNA: TGTGCCAGCAGCCTGGGGACCCCCAAAAACATTCAGTACTTC.

This chain connects TRBV6-5 to TRBJ2-7; 9 nucleotides match TRBD2. CDR1 MNHEY and CDR2 SVGAGI come from the germline V gene. This CDR3 has 15 residues. J gave up 5 bases and V 6 bases, and 11 bases lay outside the gene matches. The CDR3 protein is CASSPLAGAAHEQYF. The DNA for the CDR3 is TGTGCCAGCAGCCCGTTAGCGGGAGCGGCCCACGAGCAGTACTTC.

The chain is built from TRBV7-2 and TRBJ1-6, with a weak D call TRBD1 (6 bases). The V gene's germline CDR1 is SGHTA and CDR2 FQGNSA. The CDR3 length is 14 residues. Trimming left V 5 bases short and J 9 bases short, with 14 bases between. The CDR3 sequence: CASSGTQGISPLHF. CDR3 bases: TGTGCCAGCAGCGGTACTCAGGGGATTTCACCCCTCCACTTT.

This chain connects TRBV4-2 to TRBJ2-3; the D call may be TRBD1 or TRBD2 (5 bases each). There are 14 residues in the CDR3. The germline V gene encodes CDR1 LGHNA and CDR2 YNFKEQ. V was trimmed by 4 bases and J by 4 bases, leaving 12 bases between them. CDR3 sequence: CASSPGDDADTQYF. The CDR3 DNA follows: TGTGCCAGCAGCCCTGGGGACGACGCAGATACGCAGTATTTT.

The chain links TRBV21-1 to TRBJ2-7; the tabulated D call, TRBD2, remains unverified against the DNA. TRBV21-1 is tagged as a pseudogene. This CDR3 contains 15 residues. The CDR3 region is CASSKGLAGGPEQYF. The CDR3 coding sequence is TGTGCCAGCAGCAAAGGACTAGCGGGGGGGCCCGAGCAGTACTTC.